This T cell receptor beta chain was profiled in a study of Graves' ophthalmopathy and Graves' hyperthyroidism. Study information: Peripheral blood samples were taken at initial diagnosis, before any treatment. Broader study findings: Blood also harbored most expanded thyroid clonotypes above 0.001 frequency.

Of note for this clonotype: Its antigen remains unidentified.

Thyroid ultrasound, orbital computed tomography, TRAb, serum thyroxine and clinical symptoms formed the basis of diagnosis. Out of around 9.5 ml of fresh peripheral blood, PBMCs were obtained. Amplified material comprised TCR beta CDR3 regions derived from RNA transcripts. Following a first-round RT-PCR that used HTBI primers, a second-round multiplex PCR was carried out. TCRdb reprocessed the multiplex PCR reads with MiXCR, giving one entry per CDR3 protein. The table has roughly 220,000 distinct CDR3 sequences, 45% seen once. Material: peripheral blood. This TCR was sampled from an adult man with Graves' ophthalmopathy.

Here the CDR3 reads CATSDPGAGANVLTF. The CDR3, as DNA: TGTGCCACCAGTGACCCGGGGGCTGGGGCCAACGTCCTGACTTTC. The rearrangement uses TRBV24-1 and TRBJ2-6; TRBD2 might be the D (6 bases). The CDR3 is made up of 15 amino acids. The germline V gene has CDR1 KGHDR and CDR2 SFDVKD. V was cut by 4 bases and J by 2 bases, with 8 bases left in between.